Listed here is a single T cell receptor beta chain. The sample is drawn from a study of control samples from healthy donors and cancer patients. Only in-frame clones appear in the TCRdb table, and some are missing; sequencing was by immunoSEQ multiplex PCR. The sample has roughly 9,700 clones, roughly 91% seen once. The length of the CDR3 is 15 residues. Trimming at V came to 7 bases and at J to 5 bases, leaving 10 bases not matched to a gene. Germline CDR1 and CDR2: LNHDA and SQIVND (reference sequence). The sequence was obtained from a man aged 55 to 70 with colorectal cancer. The sample was PBMCs. The chain combines TRBV19 with TRBJ2-5, with 10 nucleotides matching TRBD2. The CDR3 DNA reads as TGTGCCAGTACAAATAGCGGGGGGCGCGGGGAGACCCAGTACTTC. Translation: CASTNSGGRGETQYF.